The T cell receptor beta chain under discussion was sequenced for a study of shared clonotypes between healthy human individuals. Trimming cost V 5 bases and J 5 bases, with 15 bases left between them. The CDR3 is 14 residues long. Per the germline V gene, CDR1 is SNHLY and CDR2 is FYNNEI. When replicate PCRs were run on unsorted PBMC, they used about 300 ng DNA, 25,000 to 35,000 T cell genomes. The data were produced by immunoSEQ multiplex PCR, yet TCRdb's version contains in-frame clones alone and is incomplete. The data contain roughly 500,000 clones, roughly four fifths of them seen just once; the ten biggest clones take up around 13%.

Sequenced: PBMCs. The clonotype comes from a woman aged 40-49 years in good health. Some clones in this sample may be carry-over from other donors' samples. The chain employs TRBV2 and TRBJ2-5; D remains ambiguous. The CDR3 DNA follows: TGTGCCAGCAGTCCTACCCGATTCCGGGAGACCCAGTACTTC. Translation: CASSPTRFRETQYF.